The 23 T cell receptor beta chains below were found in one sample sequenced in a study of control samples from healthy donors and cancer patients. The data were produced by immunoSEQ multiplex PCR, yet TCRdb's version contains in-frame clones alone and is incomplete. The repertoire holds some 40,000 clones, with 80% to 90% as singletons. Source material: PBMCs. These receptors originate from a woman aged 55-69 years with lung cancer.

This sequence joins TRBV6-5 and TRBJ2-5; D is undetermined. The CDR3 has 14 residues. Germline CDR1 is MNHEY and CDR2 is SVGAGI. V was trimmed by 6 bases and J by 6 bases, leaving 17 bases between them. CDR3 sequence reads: CASSPASAQQTQYF. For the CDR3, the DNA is TGTGCCAGCAGCCCCGCTTCGGCTCAACAGACCCAGTACTTC.

The CDR3 spells CASSPQTGELFF. CDR3 sequence (DNA): TGTGCCAGCTCACCCCAGACCGGGGAGCTGTTTTTT. The chain combines TRBV18 with TRBJ2-2, with no clear D. Germline V lookup: CDR1 KGHSH, CDR2 LQKENI. The CDR3 totals 12 residues. The V and J ends lost 3 bases and 5 bases respectively, with 4 bases between them.

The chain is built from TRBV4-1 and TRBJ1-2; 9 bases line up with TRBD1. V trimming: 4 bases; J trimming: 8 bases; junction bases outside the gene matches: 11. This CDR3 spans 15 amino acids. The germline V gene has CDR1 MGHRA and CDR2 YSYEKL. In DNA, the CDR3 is TGCGCCAGCAGCCCGTTATGGGGACAGGGAGACGGCTACACCTTC. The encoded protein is CASSPLWGQGDGYTF.

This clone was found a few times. DNA of the CDR3: TGTGCCAGCAGTTACGATGGCGGGGGGTACACAGATACGCAGTATTTT. It translates to CASSYDGGGYTDTQYF. The chain recombines TRBV6-5 with TRBJ2-3, with 8 bases identical to TRBD2. The CDR3 totals 16 residues. V lost 2 bases and J lost 2; bases outside the gene matches: 6. CDR1 and CDR2 (germline): MNHEY, SVGAGI.

The CDR3, as DNA: TGTGCCAGCAGTTTAGTCCCCACAGATACGCAGTATTTT. It encodes CASSLVPTDTQYF. The rearrangement joins TRBV27 to TRBJ2-3, with D hard to call. Trimming took off 2 bases at V and 2 bases at J, with 5 bases between the two ends. The germline CDR1 and CDR2 sequences are MNHEY and SMNVEV (reference sequence). There are 13 residues in the CDR3.

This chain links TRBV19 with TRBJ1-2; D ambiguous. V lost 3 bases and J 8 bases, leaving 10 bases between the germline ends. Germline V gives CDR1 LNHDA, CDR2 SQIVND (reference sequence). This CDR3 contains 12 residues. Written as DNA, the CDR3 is TGTGCCAGTAGTATGGAGAGAACGGGCTACACCTTC. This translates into CASSMERTGYTF.

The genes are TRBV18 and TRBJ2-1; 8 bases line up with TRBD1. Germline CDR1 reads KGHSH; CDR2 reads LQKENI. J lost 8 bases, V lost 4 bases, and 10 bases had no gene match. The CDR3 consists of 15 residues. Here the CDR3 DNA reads TGTGCCAGCTCACTAAACGTCAGGGGGCGGGATGAGCAGTTCTTC. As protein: CASSLNVRGRDEQFF.

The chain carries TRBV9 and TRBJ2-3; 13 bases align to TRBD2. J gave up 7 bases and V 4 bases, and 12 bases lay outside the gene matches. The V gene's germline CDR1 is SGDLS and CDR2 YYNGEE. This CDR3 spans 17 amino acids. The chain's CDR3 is CASSFPRTSGSGYTQYF. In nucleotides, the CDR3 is TGTGCCAGCAGCTTCCCGAGGACTAGCGGGAGTGGGTATACGCAGTATTTT.

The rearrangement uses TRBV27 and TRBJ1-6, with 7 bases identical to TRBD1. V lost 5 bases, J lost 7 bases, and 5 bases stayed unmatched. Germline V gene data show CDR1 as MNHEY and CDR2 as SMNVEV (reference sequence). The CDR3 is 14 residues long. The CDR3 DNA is TGTGCCAGCAGTGCGAGGGGACAGAATTCACCCCTCCACTTT. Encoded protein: CASSARGQNSPLHF.

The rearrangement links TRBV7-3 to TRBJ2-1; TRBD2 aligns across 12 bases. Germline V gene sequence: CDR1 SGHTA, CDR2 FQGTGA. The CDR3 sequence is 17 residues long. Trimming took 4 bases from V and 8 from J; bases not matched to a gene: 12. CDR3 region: CASSSLGLAGPPDEQFF. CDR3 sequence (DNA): TGTGCCAGCAGCTCCCTCGGACTAGCGGGACCCCCCGATGAGCAGTTCTTC. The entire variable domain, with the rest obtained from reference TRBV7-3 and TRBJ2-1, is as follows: GAGVSQTPSNKVTEKGKYVELRCDPISGHTALYWYRQSLGQGPEFLIYFQGTGAADDSGLPNDRFFAVRPEGSVSTLKIQRTERGDSAVYLCASSSLGLAGPPDEQFFGPGTRLTVL.

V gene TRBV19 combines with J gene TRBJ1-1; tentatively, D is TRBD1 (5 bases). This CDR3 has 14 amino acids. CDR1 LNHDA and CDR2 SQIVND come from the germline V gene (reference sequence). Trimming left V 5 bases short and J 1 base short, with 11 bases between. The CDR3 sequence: CASSRSRANTEAFF. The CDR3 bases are TGTGCCAGTAGTCGGTCCAGGGCGAACACTGAAGCTTTCTTT.

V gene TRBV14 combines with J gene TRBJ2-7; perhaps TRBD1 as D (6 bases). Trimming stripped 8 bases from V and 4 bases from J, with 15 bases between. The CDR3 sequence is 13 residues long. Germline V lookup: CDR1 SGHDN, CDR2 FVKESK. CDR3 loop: CASSTGLRYEQYF. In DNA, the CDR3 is TGTGCCAGCTCCACAGGGCTGCGGTACGAGCAGTACTTC.

This CDR3 is CASSLGLDADTQYF. The CDR3 nucleotides are TGTGCCAGCAGCTTAGGACTGGACGCAGATACGCAGTATTTT. The chain links TRBV7-2 to TRBJ2-3; D remains unclear. CDR3 length: 14 amino acids. The ends were cut back, 1 base at V and 4 bases at J, with 9 bases in the middle. The germline gives CDR1 SGHTA, CDR2 FQGNSA. Combining the CDR3 with reference TRBV7-2 and TRBJ2-3 gives the whole variable domain GAGVSQSPSNKVTEKGKDVELRCDPISGHTALYWYRQSLGQGLEFLIYFQGNSAPDKSGLPSDRFSAERTGGSVSTLTIQRTQQEDSAVYLCASSLGLDADTQYFGPGTRLTVL.

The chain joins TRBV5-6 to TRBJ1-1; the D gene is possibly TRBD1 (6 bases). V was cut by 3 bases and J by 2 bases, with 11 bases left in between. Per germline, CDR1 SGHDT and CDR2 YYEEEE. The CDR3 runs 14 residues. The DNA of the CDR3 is TGTGCCAGCAGCTCATTGACAGGAAACACTGAAGCTTTCTTT. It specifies CASSSLTGNTEAFF.

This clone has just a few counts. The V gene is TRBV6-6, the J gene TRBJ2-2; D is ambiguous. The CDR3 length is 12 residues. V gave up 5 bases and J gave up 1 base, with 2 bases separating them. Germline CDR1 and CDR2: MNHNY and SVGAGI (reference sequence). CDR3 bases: TGTGCCAGCAGTCTGAACACCGGGGAGCTGTTTTTT. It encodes CASSLNTGELFF.

CDR3 sequence: CSAYPPNDYTF. The CDR3 DNA follows: TGCAGTGCTTACCCCCCGAACGACTACACCTTC. This rearrangement joins TRBV20-1 to TRBJ1-2, with D unresolved. Trimming removed 5 bases from V and 10 bases from J, with 14 bases in between. CDR1 and CDR2 from the germline V gene are DFQATT and SNEGSKA (reference sequence). The CDR3 totals 11 residues.

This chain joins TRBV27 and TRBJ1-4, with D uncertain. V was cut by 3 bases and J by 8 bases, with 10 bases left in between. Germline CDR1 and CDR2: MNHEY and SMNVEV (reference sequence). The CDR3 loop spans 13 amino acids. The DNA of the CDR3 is TGTGCCAGCAGTTTCAAGGTTAGCGAAAAACTGTTTTTT. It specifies CASSFKVSEKLFF.

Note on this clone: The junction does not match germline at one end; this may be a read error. DNA for the CDR3: TGTGCTAGCAGCCCCCGGACAGGACAAGAGACCCAGTACTTC. It specifies CASSPRTGQETQYF. The J gene is TRBJ2-5, the V gene TRBV7-7; the match to TRBD1 covers 7 bases. The CDR3 consists of 14 residues. Germline V gene data show CDR1 as SSHAT and CDR2 as FNYEAQ (reference sequence).

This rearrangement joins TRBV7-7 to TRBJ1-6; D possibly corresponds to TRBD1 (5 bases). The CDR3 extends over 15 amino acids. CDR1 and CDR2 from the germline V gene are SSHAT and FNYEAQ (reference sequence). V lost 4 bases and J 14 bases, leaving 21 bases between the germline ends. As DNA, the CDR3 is TGTGCCAGCAGCTCCCGCTCCGGGGCCTTTGTGACCCTCCACTTT. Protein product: CASSSRSGAFVTLHF.

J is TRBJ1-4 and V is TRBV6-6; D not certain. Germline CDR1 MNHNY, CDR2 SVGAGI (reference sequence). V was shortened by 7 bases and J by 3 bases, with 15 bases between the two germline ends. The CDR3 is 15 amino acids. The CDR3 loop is CASKEPFRANEKLFF. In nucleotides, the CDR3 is TGTGCCAGCAAGGAGCCCTTTAGGGCTAATGAAAAACTGTTTTTT.

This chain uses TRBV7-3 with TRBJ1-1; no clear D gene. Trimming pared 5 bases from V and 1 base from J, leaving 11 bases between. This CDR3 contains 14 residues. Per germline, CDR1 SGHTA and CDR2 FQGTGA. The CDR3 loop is CASSNGPSNTEAFF. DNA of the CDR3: TGTGCCAGCAGCAACGGGCCTTCGAACACTGAAGCTTTCTTT.

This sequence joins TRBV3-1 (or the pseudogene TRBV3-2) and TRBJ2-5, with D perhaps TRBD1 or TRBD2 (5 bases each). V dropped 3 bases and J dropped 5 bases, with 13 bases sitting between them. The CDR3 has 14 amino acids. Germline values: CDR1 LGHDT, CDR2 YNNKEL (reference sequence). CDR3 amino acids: CASSQGPLSETQYF. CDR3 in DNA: TGTGCCAGCAGCCAGGGACCCCTCTCGGAGACCCAGTACTTC.

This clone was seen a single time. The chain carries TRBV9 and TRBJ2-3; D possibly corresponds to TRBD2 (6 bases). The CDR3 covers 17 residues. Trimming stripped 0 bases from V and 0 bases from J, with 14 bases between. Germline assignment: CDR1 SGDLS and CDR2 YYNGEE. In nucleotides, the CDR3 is TGTGCCAGCAGCGTAGATTACGGCGGGGCGAGCACAGATACGCAGTATTTT. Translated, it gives CASSVDYGGASTDTQYF.